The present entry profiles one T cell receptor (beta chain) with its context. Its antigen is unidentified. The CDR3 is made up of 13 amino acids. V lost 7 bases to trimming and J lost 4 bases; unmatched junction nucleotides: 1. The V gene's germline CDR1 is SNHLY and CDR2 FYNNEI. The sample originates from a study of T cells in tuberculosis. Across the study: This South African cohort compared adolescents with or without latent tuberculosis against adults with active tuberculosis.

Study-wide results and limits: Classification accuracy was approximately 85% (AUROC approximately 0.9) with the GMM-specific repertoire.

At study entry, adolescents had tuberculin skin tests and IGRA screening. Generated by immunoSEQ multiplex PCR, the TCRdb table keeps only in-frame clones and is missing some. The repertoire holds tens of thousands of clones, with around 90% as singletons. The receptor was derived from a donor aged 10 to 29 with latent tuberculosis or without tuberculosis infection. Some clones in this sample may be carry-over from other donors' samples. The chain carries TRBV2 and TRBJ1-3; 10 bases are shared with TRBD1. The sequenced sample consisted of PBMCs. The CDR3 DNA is TGTGCCAGCACGACAGGGGGCGGAAACACCATATATTTT. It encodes CASTTGGGNTIYF.